Listed here are 31 T cell receptor beta chains from one sample, sequenced in a study of tumor and adjacent non-tumor tissue in lung cancer. This sample's RNA came from whole unsorted tissue. This non-tumor lung sample came from over 3 cm beyond the tumor edge. A modified ARM-PCR protocol with three rounds of nested PCR amplified TCRbeta. TCRdb fed the multiplex PCR reads into MiXCR, producing one record per CDR3 protein. The sample contains 90,000 to 100,000 distinct CDR3 sequences, around three quarters of which appear only once. Sequencing input: distant non-tumor lung tissue. The receptor set was obtained from a man aged 55 to 70 with small cell lung cancer.

In regard to this clonotype: This may be a read error: a much more frequent sequence differs by one nucleotide. The conserved phenylalanine or tryptophan is not found at the CDR3 terminus, so this likely reflects a read error. The chain is built from TRBV7-9 and TRBJ1-3, with a tentative D call TRBD1 (6 bases). V was clipped by 2 bases and J by 4 bases, with 12 bases between them. CDR1 is SEHNR, CDR2 FQNEAQ, per germline (reference sequence). The CDR3 spans 15 residues. The CDR3 sequence: CASSLSGGLGNTIYL. The CDR3 DNA reads as TGTGCCAGCAGCTTATCCGGGGGCCTCGGAAACACCATATATCTT.

There are many counts of this clonotype. The CDR3 loop is CASSLGPGASNEQFF. The CDR3 bases are TGTGCCAGCAGCTTAGGCCCGGGAGCCAGTAATGAGCAGTTCTTC. J is TRBJ2-1 and V is TRBV7-9; a possible D gene is TRBD2 (6 bases). CDR1 and CDR2 (germline): SEHNR, FQNEAQ (reference sequence). Trimming shortened V by 1 base and J by 7 bases, and 14 bases separated the two germline ends. The CDR3 runs to 15 residues.

In its sample, this clonotype was seen once. The V gene is TRBV6-5, the J gene TRBJ2-7; D unclear. Germline V gene lookup returns CDR1 MNHEY and CDR2 SVGAGI. This CDR3 is 14 amino acids long. CDR3 protein: CAISPSRLSYEQYV. In DNA, the CDR3 is TGTGCCATCAGTCCGTCTAGACTCTCCTATGAGCAGTATGTC.

About this clonotype: A junction end diverges from the germline sequence, so it may reflect a read error. The chain couples TRBV11-2 to TRBJ2-1, with a tentative D call TRBD2 (5 bases). Germline V gene lookup returns CDR1 SGHAT and CDR2 FQNNGV. This CDR3 comprises 13 residues. CDR3 coding DNA: TGTGCCAGTAACTTAGAGGTGGCGGGCCTAAAGATCTTC. As protein: CASNLEVAGLKIF.

Many counts were recorded for this clonotype. V is TRBV7-9 and J is TRBJ2-1; D is ambiguous. CDR1 SEHNR and CDR2 FQNEAQ come from the germline V gene (reference sequence). The V gene lost 4 bases and the J gene lost 9 bases, with 10 bases spanning the gap. The CDR3 is 12 amino acids. This CDR3 is CASSSSHGEQFF. The CDR3 DNA sequence: TGTGCCAGCAGCTCCTCTCACGGTGAGCAGTTCTTC. Full variable domain (missing parts from reference TRBV7-9 and TRBJ2-1): DTGVSQNPRHKITKRGQNVTFRCDPISEHNRLYWYRQTLGQGPEFLTYFQNEAQLEKSRLLSDRFSAERPKGSFSTLEIQRTEQGDSAMYLCASSSSHGEQFFGPGTRLTVL.

The CDR3 reads CASSPYSRVGKQYF. The CDR3 nucleotides read TGTGCCAGCAGCCCTTACTCCCGCGTGGGGAAGCAGTACTTC. The chain joins TRBV11-3 to TRBJ2-7; unclear D gene. The germline V and J ends were trimmed by 5 bases and 8 bases, with 19 bases remaining between them. CDR3 length equals 14 residues. In germline, CDR1 is SGHNT, CDR2 YENEEA. The whole variable domain, remainder taken from reference TRBV11-3 and TRBJ2-7, is EAGVVQSPRYKIIEKKQPVAFWCNPISGHNTLYWYLQNLGQGPELLIRYENEEAVDDSQLPKDRFSAERLKGVDSTLKIQPAELGDSAVYLCASSPYSRVGKQYFGPGTRLTVT.

Regarding this clonotype: One junction end does not reproduce the germline sequence, and a read error may be involved. The J gene is TRBJ2-1, the V gene TRBV11-2; the D is unclear. The CDR3 runs to 15 residues. Germline V gene lookup returns CDR1 SGHAT and CDR2 FQNNGV. Here the CDR3 DNA reads TGTGCCAGCAGCTTAGAGTCAGCCTCCTGCAATGAGCAGTTCTTC. Translated: CASSLESASCNEQFF.

A word on this clonotype: Compared with germline, one end of the junction differs, possibly owing to a read error. The chain is built from TRBV29-1 and TRBJ2-3; D is undetermined. The V gene's germline CDR1 is SQVTM and CDR2 ANQGSEA. This CDR3 contains 14 residues. CDR3 in amino acids: CSVDDRQRTDTQYF. The CDR3 DNA follows: TGCAGCGTTGACGACCGGCAGCGCACAGATACCCAGTATTTT.

Comment on this clonotype: A read error may be the cause here, since a much bigger clone is one base away. This rearrangement joins TRBV5-1 to TRBJ2-2, with D tentatively TRBD1 (5 bases). The CDR3 has 15 residues. Germline V gene lookup returns CDR1 SGHRS and CDR2 YFSETQ. CDR3 coding DNA: TGCGCCAGCAACTTGAACAGGCCAAACACCGGGGAGCTGTTTTTT. This sequence encodes CASNLNRPNTGELFF.

There are many counts of this clonotype. The chain uses TRBV12-3 or TRBV12-4 and TRBJ2-4; D not certain. Between the trimmed V and J ends, which lost 0 bases and 8 bases, there was a span of 5 bases. The CDR3 contains 12 residues. CDR3 region: CASSLADHIQYF. CDR3 sequence (DNA): TGTGCCAGCAGTTTAGCGGACCACATTCAGTACTTC.

Worth noting for this clonotype: A clone one base away is much larger, so this may be a read error. The genes are TRBV30 and TRBJ2-4; no definite D call. Trimming left V 0 bases short and J 1 base short, with 10 bases between. This CDR3 spans 15 amino acids. Germline CDR1 reads GTSNPN; CDR2 reads SVGIG (reference sequence). CDR3 DNA sequence: TGTGCCTGGAGTGTTGGCAATCGGGCCAAAAACATTCAGTACTTC. Amino acids: CAWSVGNRAKNIQYF.

This clonotype was found once. This chain joins TRBV6-6 and TRBJ2-2; 12 nucleotides line up with TRBD2. The CDR3 sequence is 17 residues long. Germline V lookup: CDR1 MNHNY, CDR2 SVGAGI (reference sequence). CDR3 amino acids: CVNTPRLAGVDTGELFF. CDR3 bases: TGTGTCAACACTCCAAGACTAGCGGGAGTGGACACCGGGGAGCTGTTTTTT.

Many counts were recorded for this clonotype. The V call is TRBV30, the J call TRBJ2-2; the D gene could be TRBD1 or TRBD2 (5 bases each). Germline CDR1 reads GTSNPN; CDR2 reads SVGIG (reference sequence). V gave up 5 bases and J gave up 4 bases, with 14 bases separating them. The CDR3 runs 14 residues. CDR3 DNA sequence: TGTGCCTGGTTTGGGGGATTAGGCACCGGGGAGCTGTTTTTT. Translated: CAWFGGLGTGELFF. Full variable domain (missing parts from reference TRBV30 and TRBJ2-2): SQTIHQWPATLVQPVGSPLSLECTVEGTSNPNLYWYRQAAGRGLQLLFYSVGIGQISSEVPQNLSASRPQDRQFILSSKKLLLSDSGFYLCAWFGGLGTGELFFGEGSRLTVL.

With respect to this clonotype: A much larger clone lies a single base off, so this may be a read error. The rearrangement links TRBV5-1 to TRBJ2-5, with 7 bases fitting TRBD2. The V gene's germline CDR1 is SGHRS and CDR2 YFSETQ. The V segment lost 6 bases and the J segment 5 bases; nucleotides outside the gene matches: 10. This CDR3 is built from 14 residues. The DNA of the CDR3 is TGCGCCAGCATTACGCCGGGAGGAGGGGAGACCCAGTACTTC. Encoded protein: CASITPGGGETQYF.

To note about this clonotype: At one boundary the junction diverges from the germline segment, which might be a read error. This chain uses TRBV4-2 with TRBJ2-1; 8 nucleotides line up with TRBD2. CDR1 is LGHNA, CDR2 YNFKEQ, per germline. The CDR3 has 15 amino acids. CDR3: CAGSRPGLGVDEQFF. In DNA, the CDR3 is TGTGCCGGCAGCCGCCCGGGACTAGGGGTGGACGAGCAGTTCTTC.

This clonotype has a handful of counts. The junction does not match germline at one end; this may be a read error. The chain uses TRBV29-1 and TRBJ1-6, with D perhaps TRBD1 (6 bases). CDR3 length: 13 amino acids. Germline V gene data show CDR1 as SQVTM and CDR2 as ANQGSEA. The CDR3 is CSVATGWDSPPHF. The DNA for the CDR3 is TGCAGCGTTGCTACAGGGTGGGACTCACCCCCCCACTTT.

The chain employs TRBV12-3 or TRBV12-4 and TRBJ1-5; D not certain. The germline V and J ends were trimmed by 7 bases and 1 base, with 11 bases remaining between them. The CDR3 spans 14 residues. CDR3 region: CASTSRVSNQPQHF. CDR3 bases: TGTGCCAGCACTTCAAGAGTGAGCAATCAGCCCCAGCATTTT.

As for this clonotype: The junction differs from germline at one of its ends, possibly a read error. This chain joins TRBV4-1 and TRBJ2-1, with a possible D match to TRBD2 (6 bases). The CDR3 totals 16 residues. Per the germline V gene, CDR1 is MGHRA and CDR2 is YSYEKL. DNA of the CDR3: TGCACCAGCAGCCAAGAGGGAGGTATTCTTCTCAATGAACAGTTCTTC. Amino acids: CTSSQEGGILLNEQFF.

Regarding this clonotype: A junction boundary mismatches the germline segment, possibly from a read error. The chain uses TRBV11-3 and TRBJ2-7; 8 bases are a match to TRBD2. This CDR3 is built from 15 residues. Germline V gene data show CDR1 as SGHNT and CDR2 as YENEEA. Here the CDR3 DNA reads TGTGCCAGGAGGTTAGACCTTAGCGGGACTTACGAGCAATACTTC. Its protein product is CARRLDLSGTYEQYF. The full variable domain, completed using reference TRBV11-3 and TRBJ2-7, is EAGVVQSPRYKIIEKKQPVAFWCNPISGHNTLYWYLQNLGQGPELLIRYENEEAVDDSQLPKDRFSAERLKGVDSTLKIQPAELGDSAVYLCARRLDLSGTYEQYFGPGTRLTVT.

A word on this clonotype: Mismatch with germline at one junction end may stem from a read error. This chain connects TRBV6-1 to TRBJ1-1; D unclear. In germline, CDR1 is MNHNS, CDR2 SASEGT. The CDR3 extends over 13 amino acids. The CDR3 sequence: CASSRPQITEGFF. CDR3 in DNA: TGTGCCAGCAGTCGACCGCAGATCACTGAAGGTTTCTTT.

This clonotype was detected many times. This chain connects TRBV5-6 to TRBJ2-5, with TRBD2 matching 7 bases. The germline V gene encodes CDR1 SGHDT and CDR2 YYEEEE. This CDR3 has 13 residues. J gave up 5 bases and V 5 bases, and 6 bases lay outside the gene matches. The CDR3 sequence: CASSSSGWETQYF. Here the CDR3 DNA reads TGTGCCAGCAGTTCTAGCGGTTGGGAGACCCAGTACTTC.

Comment on this clonotype: Mismatch with germline at one junction end may stem from a read error. The rearrangement joins TRBV6-5 to TRBJ1-6; a weak D match, TRBD1 (6 bases). The CDR3 loop spans 17 amino acids. Germline CDR1 reads MNHEY; CDR2 reads SVGAGI. CDR3 sequence reads: CTSSYKLPGQSDSPLHF. CDR3 DNA sequence: TGTACCAGCAGTTATAAGCTTCCCGGACAGTCAGATTCACCCCTCCACTTT.

For this clonotype: At one boundary the junction diverges from the germline segment, which might be a read error. This CDR3 is CASSLFNRQFF. CDR3 sequence (DNA): TGCGCCAGCAGTCTATTCAATAGGCAGTTCTTC. The chain has TRBV6-5 and TRBJ2-1; D is ambiguous. The CDR3 consists of 11 residues. CDR1 and CDR2 (germline): MNHEY, SVGAGI.

A remark on this clonotype: Germline and junction disagree at one end, which may indicate a read error. V and J are TRBV5-1 and TRBJ1-4, with D maybe TRBD1 (5 bases). The CDR3 loop spans 16 amino acids. The germline CDR1 and CDR2 sequences are SGHRS and YFSETQ. The DNA of the CDR3 is TGCGCAAGCAGCTGGTCCCAGGGAGTAACTAATGAAAAACTGTTTTTT. Amino acid sequence: CASSWSQGVTNEKLFF.

This clonotype was observed a handful of times. A read error is likely, as this CDR3 ends without the conserved phenylalanine or tryptophan. V is TRBV7-9 and J is TRBJ2-7; 8 bases align to TRBD2. V was clipped by 8 bases and J by 7 bases; unmatched bases: 4. The CDR3 totals 11 residues. The germline V gene encodes CDR1 SEHNR and CDR2 FQNEAQ (reference sequence). CDR3 in amino acids: CASEGLGEQYL. The CDR3 nucleotides read TGTGCCAGCGAGGGACTAGGGGAGCAGTACCTC.

A word on this clonotype: This may be a read error: a much more frequent sequence differs by one nucleotide. The CDR3 does not end in the conserved phenylalanine or tryptophan, so this is likely a read error. The chain joins TRBV28 to TRBJ2-7, with 9 bases lining up with TRBD1. Germline V gives CDR1 MDHEN, CDR2 SYDVKM. The CDR3 runs to 14 residues. V trimming: 5 bases; J trimming: 7 bases; junction bases outside the gene matches: 9. CDR3 in amino acids: CASSKGQGTGEQYY. The CDR3 DNA reads as TGTGCCAGCAGTAAGGGACAGGGAACAGGGGAGCAGTACTAC.

V is TRBV11-3 and J is TRBJ2-1, with D possibly TRBD2 on 6 matching bases. CDR1 SGHNT and CDR2 YENEEA come from the germline V gene. This CDR3 is 17 amino acids long. The CDR3 DNA reads TGTGCTTGCAGCTCTCTAGGTGGGGGGATGTCCTACAATGAGCAGTTCTTC. Protein: CACSSLGGGMSYNEQFF. Complete variable domain (other parts from reference TRBV11-3 and TRBJ2-1): EAGVVQSPRYKIIEKKQPVAFWCNPISGHNTLYWYLQNLGQGPELLIRYENEEAVDDSQLPKDRFSAERLKGVDSTLKIQPAELGDSAVYLCACSSLGGGMSYNEQFFGPGTRLTVL.

This chain uses TRBV4-1 with TRBJ1-5, with TRBD1 matching 7 bases. CDR3 length equals 17 residues. The germline V gene has CDR1 MGHRA and CDR2 YSYEKL. The CDR3 spells CTNSQARLDRSGQPQHF. Here the CDR3 DNA reads TGCACCAACAGCCAAGCCCGTTTGGACAGGTCAGGGCAGCCCCAGCATTTT.

Note on this clonotype: The junction departs from germline at one end; a sequencing error may be responsible. V usage is TRBV6-6 and J usage is TRBJ2-2; D gene ambiguous. This CDR3 is built from 13 residues. Germline V gene data show CDR1 as MNHNY and CDR2 as SVGAGI (reference sequence). The CDR3 DNA is TGTGCCAGCAGTGGCTTGAACAGCGGGGAGCTGTTTTTT. It specifies CASSGLNSGELFF.

This clonotype was counted a single time. The junction shows a germline mismatch at one end, possibly a read error. The chain uses TRBV12-3 or TRBV12-4 and TRBJ2-3; 10 nucleotides line up with TRBD2. The CDR3 contains 16 residues. The CDR3: CASTTRTSGSIDMQYF. CDR3 in DNA: TGTGCCAGCACTACGAGGACTAGCGGAAGCATAGATATGCAGTATTTT.

CDR3 sequence: CASIQTSGRFQPQHF. CDR3 bases: TGTGCCAGCATTCAGACAAGTGGAAGGTTTCAGCCCCAGCATTTT. V usage is TRBV6-1 and J usage is TRBJ1-5; D ambiguous. The germline gives CDR1 MNHNS, CDR2 SASEGT. This CDR3 has 15 residues. The V gene lost 7 bases and the J gene lost 6 bases, with 19 bases spanning the gap.